The 29 T cell receptor beta chains below come from one sample, sequenced in a study of molecular identifiers for immune sequencing clone quantification. One entry per CDR3 protein, called by TCRdb with MiXCR from the PCR reads. Of tens of thousands of distinct CDR3 sequences in the sample, around 19% were seen once. The sample was naive CD8+ T cells from blood, with Jurkat cell RNA spiked in. Sample subset: FACS-sorted CD8+CD4-CCR7+CD45RA+ naive T cells. The source is a human donor in good health. Some libraries in this study had Jurkat cell RNA spiked in.

This clonotype turned up a few times. A much bigger clone sits one base away, suggesting this may be a read error. The chain employs TRBV7-2 and TRBJ2-1, with TRBD2 matching over 10 bases. Germline CDR1 SGHTA, CDR2 FQGNSA. The length of the CDR3 is 16 residues. The CDR3 protein is CASGLVVLAGSHEQFF. CDR3 sequence (DNA): TGTGCCAGCGGCTTAGTTGTACTAGCGGGATCACATGAGCAGTTCTTC.

With respect to this clonotype: This clone may be a read error of a much larger clone one base away. This sequence joins TRBV27 and TRBJ2-2; D perhaps matches TRBD1 (5 bases). The V gene lost 5 bases and the J gene lost 6 bases, with 13 bases spanning the gap. Germline V gene lookup returns CDR1 MNHEY and CDR2 SMNVEV (reference sequence). This CDR3 comprises 14 residues. CDR3 sequence (DNA): TGTGCCAGCAGTCTAGGGGCGCTCTCCGGGGAGCTGTTTTTT. Translation: CASSLGALSGELFF.

V and J are TRBV27 and TRBJ2-2; D might be TRBD2 (6 bases). V was cut by 2 bases and J by 0 bases, with 7 bases left in between. In germline, CDR1 is MNHEY, CDR2 SMNVEV (reference sequence). There are 15 residues in the CDR3. CDR3 DNA: TGTGCCAGCAGTTTAGCGGGGTCGAACACCGGGGAGCTGTTTTTT. It specifies CASSLAGSNTGELFF.

The gene calls are TRBV30 and TRBJ1-1, with D perhaps TRBD1 (6 bases). V lost 3 bases, J lost 4 bases, and 15 bases lay in between. This CDR3 contains 14 residues. Looked up from germline, CDR1 is GTSNPN and CDR2 is SVGIG (reference sequence). The CDR3 reads CAWRPRGGITEAFF. For the CDR3, the DNA is TGTGCCTGGAGACCGAGAGGGGGAATCACTGAAGCTTTCTTT. The entire variable domain, with the rest obtained from reference TRBV30 and TRBJ1-1, is as follows: SQTIHQWPATLVQPVGSPLSLECTVEGTSNPNLYWYRQAAGRGLQLLFYSVGIGQISSEVPQNLSASRPQDRQFILSSKKLLLSDSGFYLCAWRPRGGITEAFFGQGTRLTVV.

In the case of this clonotype: A single base separates this from a much larger clone, so it may be a read error. This chain connects TRBV2 to TRBJ1-1; D not certain. Per the germline V gene, CDR1 is SNHLY and CDR2 is FYNNEI. CDR3 length equals 15 residues. The CDR3 loop reads CASRSWTGLNTEACF. In nucleotides, the CDR3 is TGTGCCAGCAGATCCTGGACGGGTTTGAACACTGAAGCTTGCTTT.

This clonotype has a count of ten or more. The V call is TRBV7-8, the J call TRBJ2-7; D possibly corresponds to TRBD2 (5 bases). With 5 bases removed from V and 2 bases from J, the gap between germline ends came to 13 bases. CDR3 length equals 14 residues. Germline V CDR1 and CDR2: SGHVS, FQNEAQ. CDR3 in DNA: TGTGCCAGCAGCGGAGGCAGTTATGCCTACGAGCAGTACTTC. Amino acid sequence: CASSGGSYAYEQYF. Combining the CDR3 with reference TRBV7-8 and TRBJ2-7 gives the whole variable domain GAGVSQSPRYKVAKRGQDVALRCDPISGHVSLFWYQQALGQGPEFLTYFQNEAQLDKSGLPSDRFFAERPEGSVSTLKIQRTQQEDSAVYLCASSGGSYAYEQYFGPGTRLTVT.

The gene calls are TRBV19 and TRBJ2-1, with 8 bases lining up with TRBD2. CDR1 and CDR2 from the germline V gene are LNHDA and SQIVND (reference sequence). This CDR3 is 16 amino acids long. V lost 4 bases and J lost 8; bases outside the gene matches: 13. CDR3 DNA: TGTGCCAGTAGTACAGGGACTAGTCGTTGGAGCGATGAGCAGTTCTTC. This encodes CASSTGTSRWSDEQFF. The variable domain in full, completed from reference TRBV19 and TRBJ2-1, reads DGGITQSPKYLFRKEGQNVTLSCEQNLNHDAMYWYRQDPGQGLRLIYYSQIVNDFQKGDIAEGYSVSREKKESFPLTVTSAQKNPTAFYLCASSTGTSRWSDEQFFGPGTRLTVL.

The sample holds many counts of this clonotype. The gene calls are TRBV11-2 and TRBJ2-7; TRBD2 agrees at 10 bases. V trimming: 4 bases; J trimming: 3 bases; junction bases outside the gene matches: 6. Germline lookup yields CDR1 SGHAT and CDR2 FQNNGV. CDR3 length equals 15 residues. CDR3 sequence: CASSSGLAGGYEQYF. The DNA of the CDR3 is TGTGCCAGCAGCTCGGGGTTAGCGGGGGGCTACGAGCAGTACTTC.

The chain joins TRBV20-1 to TRBJ2-5; no reliable D call. Trimming pared 3 bases from V and 3 bases from J, leaving 8 bases between. The germline V gene has CDR1 DFQATT and CDR2 SNEGSKA (reference sequence). The CDR3 is made up of 12 amino acids. The CDR3 DNA sequence: TGCAGTGCTAGGTCTACCGAAGAGACCCAGTACTTC. It translates to CSARSTEETQYF.

A word on this clonotype: This may arise from a read error, as a much more abundant clone is one base away. V gene TRBV12-3 or TRBV12-4 combines with J gene TRBJ2-3, with TRBD2 as a possible D gene (6 bases). The CDR3 contains 14 residues. CDR3 residues: CTSSFGGLGDTQYF. DNA of the CDR3: TGTACCAGCAGTTTCGGGGGTCTTGGTGATACGCAGTATTTT.

Turning to this clonotype: A single base separates this from a much larger clone, so it may be a read error. This likely comes from a read error, as the CDR3 has no conserved phenylalanine or tryptophan at its end. The chain has TRBV27 and TRBJ1-2; 9 nucleotides agree with TRBD1. The CDR3 runs to 18 residues. Germline lookup yields CDR1 MNHEY and CDR2 SMNVEV (reference sequence). Unmatched junction bases numbered 18, after V lost 6 bases and J lost 4 bases. Here the CDR3 reads CASRQLGQGMSASYGYTL. The DNA for the CDR3 is TGTGCCAGCAGACAACTGGGACAGGGTATGTCCGCGAGCTATGGCTACACCCTC.

This clonotype was seen many times. The chain has TRBV7-8 and TRBJ2-3, with unresolved D. V lost 1 base, J lost 4 bases, and 6 bases lay in between. The CDR3 extends over 13 amino acids. The germline V gene has CDR1 SGHVS and CDR2 FQNEAQ. The CDR3 bases are TGTGCCAGCAGCTTAGGGTGGGCAGATACGCAGTATTTT. Translation: CASSLGWADTQYF.

A note on this clonotype: Just one base apart from a much larger clone, this may be a read error. The genes are TRBV7-2 and TRBJ2-2; TRBD2 is a possible D gene (6 bases). Germline V gene data show CDR1 as SGHTA and CDR2 as FQGNSA. Trimming pared 4 bases from V and 6 bases from J, leaving 18 bases between. This CDR3 region has 16 residues. Here the CDR3 DNA reads TGTGCCAGCAGCTACAACGGGGACTTGAAATCCGGGGAGCTGTTTTTT. It codes for CASSYNGDLKSGELFF.

There are many counts of this clonotype. This chain links TRBV7-9 with TRBJ1-4, with 10 bases matching TRBD1. Looked up from germline, CDR1 is SEHNR and CDR2 is FQNEAQ (reference sequence). Unmatched junction bases numbered 10, after V lost 3 bases and J lost 6 bases. The CDR3 has 17 residues. The CDR3 reads CASSFPGQGSEYEKLFF. Written as DNA, the CDR3 is TGTGCCAGCAGCTTTCCGGGACAGGGGTCGGAGTATGAAAAACTGTTTTTT.

The V call is TRBV13, the J call TRBJ1-1; D possibly corresponds to TRBD1 (6 bases). CDR3 length equals 11 residues. The germline V gene encodes CDR1 PRHDT and CDR2 FYEKMQ (reference sequence). Trimming cost V 5 bases and J 8 bases, with 9 bases left between them. CDR3 in amino acids: CASSPGQEAFF. The DNA of the CDR3 is TGTGCCAGCAGCCCGGGACAAGAAGCTTTCTTT.

To note about this clonotype: This may stem from a read error, because a much larger clone lies one nucleotide away. This chain joins TRBV28 and TRBJ1-1; D gene unclear. This CDR3 spans 16 amino acids. Germline V gene sequence: CDR1 MDHEN, CDR2 SYDVKM. V lost 2 bases and J 4 bases, leaving 17 bases between the germline ends. The CDR3 nucleotides are TGTGCCAGCAGTTTAGGCTACAGCACTTGGAGCACTGAAGCTTTCTTT. It yields the protein CASSLGYSTWSTEAFF.

This clonotype came up a few times. The chain employs TRBV7-9 and TRBJ2-1; D uncertain. The germline V and J ends were trimmed by 1 base and 7 bases, with 14 bases remaining between them. The CDR3 runs 15 residues. Per the germline V gene, CDR1 is SEHNR and CDR2 is FQNEAQ (reference sequence). The CDR3 loop is CASSLVGNPRNEQFF. CDR3 nucleotides: TGTGCCAGCAGCTTAGTGGGAAATCCACGAAATGAGCAGTTCTTC.

This sequence joins TRBV12-5 and TRBJ2-1; D unclear. CDR3 length equals 13 residues. Trimming took off 2 bases at V and 5 bases at J, with 7 bases between the two ends. Germline values: CDR1 LGHNT, CDR2 FRNRAP. This CDR3 is CASGLTPNNEQFF. CDR3 in DNA: TGTGCTAGTGGTTTGACCCCTAACAATGAGCAGTTCTTC.

The chain carries TRBV6-2 or TRBV6-3 and TRBJ2-1; 9 nucleotides match TRBD2. J lost 4 bases, V lost 9 bases, and 1 base had no gene match. The V gene's germline CDR1 is MNHEY and CDR2 SVGEGT. The CDR3 extends over 12 amino acids. The CDR3 nucleotides are TGTGCCAGTCTAGCGGGGTACAATGAGCAGTTCTTC. This translates into CASLAGYNEQFF.

Comments on this clonotype: A much larger clone is a single base away; this may be a read error. This chain links TRBV14 with TRBJ1-2; a possible D gene is TRBD1 (5 bases). The germline V gene encodes CDR1 SGHDN and CDR2 FVKESK. The germline V and J ends were trimmed by 0 bases and 7 bases, with 15 bases remaining between them. The CDR3 is 15 residues long. The CDR3 DNA sequence: TGTGCCAGCAGCCAAGATCCGGGGGGGGAGAGTGGCTACACCTTC. Translating it yields CASSQDPGGESGYTF. Complete variable domain (other parts from reference TRBV14 and TRBJ1-2): EAGVTQFPSHSVIEKGQTVTLRCDPISGHDNLYWYRRVMGKEIKFLLHFVKESKQDESGMPNNRFLAERTGGTYSTLKVQPAELEDSGVYFCASSQDPGGESGYTFGSGTRLTVV.

V is TRBV19 and J is TRBJ2-1; 7 nucleotides match TRBD2. The CDR3 is made up of 14 amino acids. From germline, CDR1 is LNHDA and CDR2 SQIVND (reference sequence). Trimming took 1 base from V and 7 from J; bases not matched to a gene: 4. CDR3 sequence (DNA): TGTGCCAGTAGTATAGGGGAGGGGTTGAATGAGCAGTTCTTC. It specifies CASSIGEGLNEQFF.

This clonotype was seen at least ten times. The junction shows a germline mismatch at one end, possibly a read error. J is TRBJ1-1 and V is TRBV3-1; D gene uncertain. CDR1 is LGHDT and CDR2 is YNNKEL in the germline V gene (reference sequence). This CDR3 contains 13 residues. In nucleotides, the CDR3 is TGTGCCAGCAGCCAAGCCGGGAACACTGAAGCCTTCTTT. This encodes CASSQAGNTEAFF.

This clonotype occurred many times. This sequence joins TRBV4-1 and TRBJ2-3; TRBD2 matches at 9 bases. CDR3 size: 19 residues. From germline, CDR1 is MGHRA and CDR2 YSYEKL. V lost 4 bases and J lost 4; bases outside the gene matches: 18. The CDR3 DNA is TGCGCCAGCAGCCTCCGTGTTGGCGGGGCGGGAGGGGGAGCAGATACGCAGTATTTT. Translating gives CASSLRVGGAGGGADTQYF.

The sample holds many counts of this clonotype. The V call is TRBV4-1, the J call TRBJ1-5, with D perhaps TRBD1 (6 bases). Trimming left V 4 bases short and J 7 bases short, with 17 bases between. This CDR3 contains 15 residues. Germline assignment: CDR1 MGHRA and CDR2 YSYEKL. The CDR3 region is CASSLRPAGEQPQHF. CDR3 nucleotide sequence: TGCGCCAGCAGCCTTCGACCGGCAGGGGAGCAGCCCCAGCATTTT.

This clonotype was seen ten or more times. The rearrangement joins TRBV20-1 to TRBJ2-7; 10 bases line up with TRBD1. The trim removed 6 bases at V and 9 bases at J, leaving 23 bases unmatched. The germline V gene has CDR1 DFQATT and CDR2 SNEGSKA (reference sequence). The CDR3 contains 17 residues. CDR3 loop: CSATRGQGLSSGFLQYF. As DNA, the CDR3 is TGCAGTGCCACTCGGGGACAGGGGTTGTCTAGCGGGTTCCTGCAGTACTTC.

This clonotype showed up just a few times. The V and J genes are TRBV7-9 and TRBJ1-2, with 9 bases aligning to TRBD1. This CDR3 has 16 residues. Trimming removed 4 bases from V and 4 bases from J; junction bases left unmatched: 10. Per the germline V gene, CDR1 is SEHNR and CDR2 is FQNEAQ (reference sequence). For the CDR3, the DNA is TGTGCCAGCAGCTCAGTCTACGGGACAGGGATCTATGGCTACACCTTC. It is translated as CASSSVYGTGIYGYTF.

In this sample, this clonotype turned up many times. The rearrangement links TRBV19 to TRBJ1-4, with 7 bases identical to TRBD1. CDR3 length equals 17 residues. In germline, CDR1 is LNHDA, CDR2 SQIVND (reference sequence). V trimming: 5 bases; J trimming: 0 bases; junction bases outside the gene matches: 9. The CDR3 region has the DNA TGTGCCAGTAGTCACAGGGGCCAACATCCAACTAATGAAAAACTGTTTTTT. Its translation is CASSHRGQHPTNEKLFF.

This clonotype occurred many times. The chain joins TRBV28 to TRBJ2-3; unclear D gene. V lost 4 bases and J 2 bases, leaving 22 bases between the germline ends. Germline CDR1 is MDHEN and CDR2 is SYDVKM. The CDR3 totals 18 residues. CDR3 coding DNA: TGTGCCAGCAGTTCACAGACATTAGCTCTCCCAAACACAGATACGCAGTATTTT. Amino acids: CASSSQTLALPNTDTQYF.

This clonotype appeared many times. V is TRBV7-2 and J is TRBJ2-3; 12 nucleotides match TRBD2. The ends lost 7 bases at V and 0 bases at J; junction bases unmatched: 8. Germline CDR1 reads SGHTA; CDR2 reads FQGNSA. This CDR3 has 17 amino acids. CDR3 nucleotides: TGTGCCAGCACAGGACTAGCGGGGTCCCTTAGCACAGATACGCAGTATTTT. As protein: CASTGLAGSLSTDTQYF.